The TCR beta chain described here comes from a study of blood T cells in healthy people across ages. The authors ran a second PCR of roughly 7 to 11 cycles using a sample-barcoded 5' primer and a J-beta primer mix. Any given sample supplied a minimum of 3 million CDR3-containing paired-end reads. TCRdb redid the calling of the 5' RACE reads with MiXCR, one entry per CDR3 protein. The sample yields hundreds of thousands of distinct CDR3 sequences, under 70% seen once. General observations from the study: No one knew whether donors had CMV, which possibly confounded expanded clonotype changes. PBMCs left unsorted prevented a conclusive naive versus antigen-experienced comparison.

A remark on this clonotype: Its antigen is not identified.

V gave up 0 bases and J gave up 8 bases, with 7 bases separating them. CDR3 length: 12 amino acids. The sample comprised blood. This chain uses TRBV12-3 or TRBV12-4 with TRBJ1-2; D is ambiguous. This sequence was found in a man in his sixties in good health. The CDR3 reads CASSLALAGYTF. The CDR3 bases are TGTGCCAGCAGTTTAGCTTTAGCGGGCTACACCTTC.